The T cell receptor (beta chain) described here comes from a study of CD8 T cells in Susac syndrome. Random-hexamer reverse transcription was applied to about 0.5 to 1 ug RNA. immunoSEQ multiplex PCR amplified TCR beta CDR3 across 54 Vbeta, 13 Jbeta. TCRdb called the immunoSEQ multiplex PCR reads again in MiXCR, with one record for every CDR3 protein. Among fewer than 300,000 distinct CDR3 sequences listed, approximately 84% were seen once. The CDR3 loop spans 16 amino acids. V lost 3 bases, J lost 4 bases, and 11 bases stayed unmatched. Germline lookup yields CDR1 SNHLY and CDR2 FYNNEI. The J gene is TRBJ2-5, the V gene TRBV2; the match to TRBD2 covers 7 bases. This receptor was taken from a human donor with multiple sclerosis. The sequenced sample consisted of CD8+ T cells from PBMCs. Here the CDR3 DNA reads TGTGCCAGCAGTGACCCTACTAGCGAAGGATCAGAGACCCAGTACTTC. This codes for CASSDPTSEGSETQYF.